This T cell receptor (beta chain) came from a study of shared clonotypes between healthy human individuals. Overall study context: Plates per donor: three CD4 naive, three CD4 memory, two CD8 naive, one CD8 memory. Findings and limits, study-wide: Limitation of the genetic and exposure-history diversity represented came from the few donors. Among donors, the sharing of clonotypes was expected to be influenced by sequencing depth.

This clone was counted a single time. Its antigen is not identified. Original handling: ImmunoSEQ gave junction-only sequences without quality scores, so filtering differed. The assay was immunoSEQ multiplex PCR, and TCRdb's table has in-frame clones only and misses some. V and J calls and clone size are given by that table; D and trimming were obtained from the DNA. This sample yields about 2.3 million clones, of which 85% to 95% are seen a single time; 0.37% belongs to the top ten. V lost 7 bases and J 0 bases, leaving 13 bases between the germline ends. The germline V gene encodes CDR1 MDHEN and CDR2 SYDVKM. The CDR3 length is 16 residues.

The sample taken for sequencing was naive CD4+ T cells from PBMCs. Noted subset: CD45RA+ positively selected. The V and J genes are TRBV28 and TRBJ2-6; the D is unclear. The TCR sequence derives from a man aged 18 to 29 in good health. Some clones in this sample may be carry-over from other donors' samples. In nucleotides, the CDR3 is TGTGCCAGCACGCCCCACGCACTCTCTGGGGCCAACGTCCTGACTTTC. Translated: CASTPHALSGANVLTF. Drawing the rest from reference TRBV28 and TRBJ2-6, the complete variable domain is DVKVTQSSRYLVKRTGEKVFLECVQDMDHENMFWYRQDPGLGLRLIYFSYDVKMKEKGDIPEGYSVSREKKERFSLILESASTNQTSMYLCASTPHALSGANVLTFGAGSRLTVL.